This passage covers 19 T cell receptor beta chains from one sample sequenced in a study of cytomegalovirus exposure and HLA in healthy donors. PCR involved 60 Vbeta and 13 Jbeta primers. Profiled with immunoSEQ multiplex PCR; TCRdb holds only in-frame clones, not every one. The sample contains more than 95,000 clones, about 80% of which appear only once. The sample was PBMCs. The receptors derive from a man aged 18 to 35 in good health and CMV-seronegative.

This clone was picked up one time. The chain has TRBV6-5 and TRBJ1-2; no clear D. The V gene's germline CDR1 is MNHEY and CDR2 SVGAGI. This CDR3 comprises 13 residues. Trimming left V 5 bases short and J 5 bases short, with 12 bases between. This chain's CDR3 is CASSDTVLYGYTF. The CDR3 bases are TGTGCCAGCAGTGACACTGTGCTATATGGCTACACCTTC.

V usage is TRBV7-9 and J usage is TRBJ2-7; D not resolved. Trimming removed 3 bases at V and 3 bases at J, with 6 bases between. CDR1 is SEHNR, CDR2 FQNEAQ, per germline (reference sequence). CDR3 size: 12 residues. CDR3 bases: TGTGCCAGCAGCTTTACAGACTACGAGCAGTACTTC. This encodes CASSFTDYEQYF.

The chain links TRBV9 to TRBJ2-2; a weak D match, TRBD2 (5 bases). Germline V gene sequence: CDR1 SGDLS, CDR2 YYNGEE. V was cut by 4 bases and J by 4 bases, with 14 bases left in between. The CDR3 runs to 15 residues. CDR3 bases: TGTGCCAGCAGCTCAGGACTCCCGGGCACCGGGGAGCTGTTTTTT. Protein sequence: CASSSGLPGTGELFF.

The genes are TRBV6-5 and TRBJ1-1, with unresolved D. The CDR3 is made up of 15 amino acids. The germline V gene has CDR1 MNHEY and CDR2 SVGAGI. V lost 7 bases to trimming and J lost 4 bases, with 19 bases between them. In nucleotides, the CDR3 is TGTGCCAGCACCGCTCAAGTCGGAGGGAGCACTGAAGCTTTCTTT. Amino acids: CASTAQVGGSTEAFF.

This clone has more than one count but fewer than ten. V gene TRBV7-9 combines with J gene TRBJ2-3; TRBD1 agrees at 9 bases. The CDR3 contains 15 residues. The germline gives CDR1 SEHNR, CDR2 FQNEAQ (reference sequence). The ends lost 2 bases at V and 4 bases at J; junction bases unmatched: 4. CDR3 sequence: CASSLLGQGPDTQYF. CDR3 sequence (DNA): TGTGCCAGCAGCTTACTAGGACAGGGGCCAGATACGCAGTATTTT.

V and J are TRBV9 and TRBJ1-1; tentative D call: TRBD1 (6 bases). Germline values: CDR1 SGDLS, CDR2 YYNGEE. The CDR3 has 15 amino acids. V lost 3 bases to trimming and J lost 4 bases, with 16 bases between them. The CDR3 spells CASSDGGSVATEAFF. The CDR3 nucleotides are TGTGCCAGCAGCGATGGGGGCTCGGTGGCCACTGAAGCTTTCTTT.

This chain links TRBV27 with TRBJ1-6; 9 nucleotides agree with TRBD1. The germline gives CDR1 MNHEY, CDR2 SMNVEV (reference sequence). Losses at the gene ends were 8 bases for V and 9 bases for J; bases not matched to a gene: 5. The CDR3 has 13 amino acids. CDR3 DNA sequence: TGTGCCAGCCGGGACAGGGTTGGTTCACCCCTCCACTTT. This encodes CASRDRVGSPLHF.

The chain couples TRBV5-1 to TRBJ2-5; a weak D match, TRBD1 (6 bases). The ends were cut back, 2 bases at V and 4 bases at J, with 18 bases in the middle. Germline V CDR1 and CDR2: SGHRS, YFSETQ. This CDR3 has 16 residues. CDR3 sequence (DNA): TGCGCCAGCAGCTTCATCACAGGGATGGGCGGAGAGACCCAGTACTTC. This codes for CASSFITGMGGETQYF. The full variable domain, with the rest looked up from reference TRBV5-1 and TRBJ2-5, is KAGVTQTPRYLIKTRGQQVTLSCSPISGHRSVSWYQQTPGQGLQFLFEYFSETQRNKGNFPGRFSGRQFSNSRSEMNVSTLELGDSALYLCASSFITGMGGETQYFGPGTRLLVL.

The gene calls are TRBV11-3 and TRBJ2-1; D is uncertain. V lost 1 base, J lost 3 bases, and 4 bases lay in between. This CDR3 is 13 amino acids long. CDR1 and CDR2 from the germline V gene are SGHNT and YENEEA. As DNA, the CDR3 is TGTGCCAGCAGCTTAGCCAACTACAATGAGCAGTTCTTC. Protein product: CASSLANYNEQFF.

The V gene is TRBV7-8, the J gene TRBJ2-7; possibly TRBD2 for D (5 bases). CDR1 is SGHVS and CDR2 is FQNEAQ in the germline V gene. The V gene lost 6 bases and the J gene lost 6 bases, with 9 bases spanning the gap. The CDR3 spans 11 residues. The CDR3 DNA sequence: TGTGCCAGCAGGGACGGGGTCGAGCAGTACTTC. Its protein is CASRDGVEQYF. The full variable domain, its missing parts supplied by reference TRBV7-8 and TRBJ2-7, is GAGVSQSPRYKVAKRGQDVALRCDPISGHVSLFWYQQALGQGPEFLTYFQNEAQLDKSGLPSDRFFAERPEGSVSTLKIQRTQQEDSAVYLCASRDGVEQYFGPGTRLTVT.

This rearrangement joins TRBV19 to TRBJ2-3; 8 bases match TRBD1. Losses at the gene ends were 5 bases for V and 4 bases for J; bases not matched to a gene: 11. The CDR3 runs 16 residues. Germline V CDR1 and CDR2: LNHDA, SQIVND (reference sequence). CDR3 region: CASSRLRDRRPDTQYF. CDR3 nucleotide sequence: TGTGCCAGTAGTCGACTCCGGGACAGGCGACCAGATACGCAGTATTTT.

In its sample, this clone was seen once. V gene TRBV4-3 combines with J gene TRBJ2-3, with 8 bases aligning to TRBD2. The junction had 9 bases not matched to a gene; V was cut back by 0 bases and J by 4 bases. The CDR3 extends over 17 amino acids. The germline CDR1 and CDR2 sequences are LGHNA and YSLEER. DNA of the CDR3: TGCGCCAGCAGCCAAGATCTCCGGGGGGGCCTGGCAGATACGCAGTATTTT. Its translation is CASSQDLRGGLADTQYF.

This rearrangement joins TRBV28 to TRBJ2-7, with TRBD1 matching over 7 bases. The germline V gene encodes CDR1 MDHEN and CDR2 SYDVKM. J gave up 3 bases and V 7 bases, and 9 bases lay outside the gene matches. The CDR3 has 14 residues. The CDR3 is CASTPGDSYYEQYF. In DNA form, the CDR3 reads TGTGCCAGCACTCCAGGGGACAGTTACTACGAGCAGTACTTC.

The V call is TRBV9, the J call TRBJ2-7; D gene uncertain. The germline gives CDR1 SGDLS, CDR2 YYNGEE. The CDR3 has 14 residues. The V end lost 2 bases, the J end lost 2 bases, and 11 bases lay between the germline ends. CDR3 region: CASSVAVIPYEQYF. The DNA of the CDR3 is TGTGCCAGCAGCGTCGCGGTTATCCCCTACGAGCAGTACTTC. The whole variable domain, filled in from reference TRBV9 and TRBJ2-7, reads DSGVTQTPKHLITATGQRVTLRCSPRSGDLSVYWYQQSLDQGLQFLIQYYNGEERAKGNILERFSAQQFPDLHSELNLSSLELGDSALYFCASSVAVIPYEQYFGPGTRLTVT.

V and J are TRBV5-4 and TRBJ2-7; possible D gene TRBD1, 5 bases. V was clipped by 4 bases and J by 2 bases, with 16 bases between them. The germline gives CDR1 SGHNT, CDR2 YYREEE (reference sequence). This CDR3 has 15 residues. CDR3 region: CASSQGHVSTYEQYF. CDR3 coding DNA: TGTGCCAGCAGCCAAGGACACGTTTCTACCTACGAGCAGTACTTC.

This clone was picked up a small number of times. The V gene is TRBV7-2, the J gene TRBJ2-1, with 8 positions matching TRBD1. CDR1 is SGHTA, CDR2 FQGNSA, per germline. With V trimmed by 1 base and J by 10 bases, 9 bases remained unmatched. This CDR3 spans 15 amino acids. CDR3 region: CASSLGTGTAGEQFF. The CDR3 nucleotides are TGTGCCAGCAGCTTAGGGACAGGGACTGCTGGGGAGCAGTTCTTC.

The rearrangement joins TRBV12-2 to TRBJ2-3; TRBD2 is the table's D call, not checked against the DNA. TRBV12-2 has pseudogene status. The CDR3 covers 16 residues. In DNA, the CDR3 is TGTGCAAGTCGCTTAGTACCCGGGGGGGGTTCAGATACGCAGTATTTT. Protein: CASRLVPGGGSDTQYF.

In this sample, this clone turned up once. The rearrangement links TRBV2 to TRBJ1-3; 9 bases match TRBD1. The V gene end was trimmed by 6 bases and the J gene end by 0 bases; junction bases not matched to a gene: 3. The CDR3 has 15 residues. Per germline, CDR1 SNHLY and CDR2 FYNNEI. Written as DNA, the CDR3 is TGTGCCAGCAGCCCACAGGGGGCCTCTGGAAACACCATATATTTT. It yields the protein CASSPQGASGNTIYF.

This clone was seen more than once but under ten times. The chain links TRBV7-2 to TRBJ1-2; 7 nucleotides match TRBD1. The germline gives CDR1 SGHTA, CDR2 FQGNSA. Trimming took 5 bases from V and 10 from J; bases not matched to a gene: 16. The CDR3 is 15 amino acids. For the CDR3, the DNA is TGTGCCAGCAGCCCTAGGTGGGGGACAGCCCCCGACTACACCTTC. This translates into CASSPRWGTAPDYTF.